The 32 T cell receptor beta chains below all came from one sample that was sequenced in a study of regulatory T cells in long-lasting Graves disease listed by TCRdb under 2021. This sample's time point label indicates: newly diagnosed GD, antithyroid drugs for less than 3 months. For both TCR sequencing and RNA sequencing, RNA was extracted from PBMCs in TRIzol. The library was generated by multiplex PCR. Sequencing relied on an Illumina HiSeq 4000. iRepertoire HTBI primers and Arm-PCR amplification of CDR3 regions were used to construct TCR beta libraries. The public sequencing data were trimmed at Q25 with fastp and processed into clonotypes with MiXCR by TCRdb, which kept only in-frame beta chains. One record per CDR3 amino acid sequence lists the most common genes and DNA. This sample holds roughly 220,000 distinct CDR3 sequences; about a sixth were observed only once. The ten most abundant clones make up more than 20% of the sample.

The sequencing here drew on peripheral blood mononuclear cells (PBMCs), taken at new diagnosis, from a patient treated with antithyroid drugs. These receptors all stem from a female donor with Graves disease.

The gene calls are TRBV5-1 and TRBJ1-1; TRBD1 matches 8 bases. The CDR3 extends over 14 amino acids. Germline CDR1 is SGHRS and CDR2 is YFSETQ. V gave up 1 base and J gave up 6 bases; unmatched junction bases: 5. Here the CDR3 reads CASSLTQGAAEAFF. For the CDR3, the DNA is TGCGCCAGCAGCTTGACTCAGGGGGCCGCTGAAGCTTTCTTT.

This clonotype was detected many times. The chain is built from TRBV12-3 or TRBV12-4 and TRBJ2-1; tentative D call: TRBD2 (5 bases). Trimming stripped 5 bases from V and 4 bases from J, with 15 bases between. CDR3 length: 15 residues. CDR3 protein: CASSPDSPTYNEQFF. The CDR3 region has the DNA TGTGCCAGCAGTCCGGACTCACCGACTTACAATGAGCAGTTCTTC.

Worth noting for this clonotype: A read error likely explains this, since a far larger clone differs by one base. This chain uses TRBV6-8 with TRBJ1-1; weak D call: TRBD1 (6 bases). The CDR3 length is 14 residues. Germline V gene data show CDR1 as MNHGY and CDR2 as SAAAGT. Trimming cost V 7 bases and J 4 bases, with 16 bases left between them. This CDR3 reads CASTLPGGVTEAFF. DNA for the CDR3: TGTGCCAGCACCCTCCCCGGGGGCGTCACTGAAGCTTTCTTT.

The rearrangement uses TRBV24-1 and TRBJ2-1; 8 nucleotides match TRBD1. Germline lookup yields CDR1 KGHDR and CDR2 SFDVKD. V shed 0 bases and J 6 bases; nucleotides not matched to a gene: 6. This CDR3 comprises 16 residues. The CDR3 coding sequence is TGTGCCACCAGTGATTTGCAGGGGGCGATCCGCAATGAGCAGTTCTTC. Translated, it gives CATSDLQGAIRNEQFF.

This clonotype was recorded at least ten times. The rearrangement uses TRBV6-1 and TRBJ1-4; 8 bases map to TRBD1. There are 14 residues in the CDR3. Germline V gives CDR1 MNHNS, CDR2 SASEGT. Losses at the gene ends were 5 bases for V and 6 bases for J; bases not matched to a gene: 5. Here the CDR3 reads CASSRQGRDEKLFF. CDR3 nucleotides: TGTGCCAGCAGTCGACAGGGGCGGGATGAAAAACTGTTTTTT.

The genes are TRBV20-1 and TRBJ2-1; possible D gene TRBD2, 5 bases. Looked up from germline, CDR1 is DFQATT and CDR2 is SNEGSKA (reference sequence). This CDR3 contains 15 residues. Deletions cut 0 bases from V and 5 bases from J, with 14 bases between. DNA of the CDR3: TGCAGTGCTAGAGATCCCGAGACCGGGGACAATGAGCAGTTCTTC. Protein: CSARDPETGDNEQFF.

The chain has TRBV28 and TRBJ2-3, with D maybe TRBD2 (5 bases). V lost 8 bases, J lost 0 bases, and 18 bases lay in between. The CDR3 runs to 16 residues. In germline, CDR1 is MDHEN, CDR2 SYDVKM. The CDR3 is CASVPRGSLSTDTQYF. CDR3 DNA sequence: TGTGCCAGCGTTCCACGAGGGTCCTTGAGCACAGATACGCAGTATTTT.

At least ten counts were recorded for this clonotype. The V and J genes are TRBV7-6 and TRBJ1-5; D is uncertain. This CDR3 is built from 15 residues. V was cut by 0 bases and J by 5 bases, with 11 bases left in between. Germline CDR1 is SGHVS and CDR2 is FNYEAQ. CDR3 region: CASSLAAGGDQPQHF. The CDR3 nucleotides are TGTGCCAGCAGCTTAGCGGCAGGCGGAGATCAGCCCCAGCATTTT.

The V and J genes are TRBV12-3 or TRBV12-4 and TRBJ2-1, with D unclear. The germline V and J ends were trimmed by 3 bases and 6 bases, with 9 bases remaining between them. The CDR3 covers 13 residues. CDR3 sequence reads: CASSLGRSNEQFF. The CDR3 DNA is TGTGCCAGCAGTTTGGGTAGGAGCAATGAGCAGTTCTTC.

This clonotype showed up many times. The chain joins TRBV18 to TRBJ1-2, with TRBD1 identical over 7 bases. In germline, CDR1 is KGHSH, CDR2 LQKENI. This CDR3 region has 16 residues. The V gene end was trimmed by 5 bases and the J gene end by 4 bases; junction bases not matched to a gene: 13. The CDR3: CASSAGTASEGYGYTF. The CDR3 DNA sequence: TGTGCCAGCTCAGCCGGGACAGCTTCGGAAGGCTATGGCTACACCTTC.

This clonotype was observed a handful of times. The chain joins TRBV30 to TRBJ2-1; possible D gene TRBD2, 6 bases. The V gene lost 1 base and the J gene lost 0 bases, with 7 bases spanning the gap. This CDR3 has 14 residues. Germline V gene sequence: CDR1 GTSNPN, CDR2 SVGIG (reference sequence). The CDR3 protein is CAWSGGVSYNEQFF. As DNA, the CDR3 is TGTGCCTGGAGTGGGGGGGTCTCCTACAATGAGCAGTTCTTC.

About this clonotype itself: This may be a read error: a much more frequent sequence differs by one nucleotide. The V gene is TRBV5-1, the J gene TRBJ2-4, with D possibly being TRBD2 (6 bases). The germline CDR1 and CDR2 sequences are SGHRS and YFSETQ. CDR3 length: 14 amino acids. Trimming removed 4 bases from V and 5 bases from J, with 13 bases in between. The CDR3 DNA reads TGCGCCAGCAGCGCGGGACCAGAAGAAAACATTCAGTACTTC. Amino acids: CASSAGPEENIQYF.

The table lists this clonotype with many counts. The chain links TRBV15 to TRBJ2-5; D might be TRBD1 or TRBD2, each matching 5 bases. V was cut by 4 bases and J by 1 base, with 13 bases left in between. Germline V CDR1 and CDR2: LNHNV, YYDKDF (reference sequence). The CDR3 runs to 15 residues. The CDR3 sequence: CATSTPPGLQETQYF. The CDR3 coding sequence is TGTGCCACCAGCACCCCTCCGGGGCTCCAAGAGACCCAGTACTTC.

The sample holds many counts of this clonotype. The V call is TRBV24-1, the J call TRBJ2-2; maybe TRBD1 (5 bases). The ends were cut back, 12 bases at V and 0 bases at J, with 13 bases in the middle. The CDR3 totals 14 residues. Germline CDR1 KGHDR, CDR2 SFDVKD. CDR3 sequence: CALRGYPNTGELFF. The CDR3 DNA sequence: TGTGCCTTAAGGGGTTATCCGAACACCGGGGAGCTGTTTTTT.

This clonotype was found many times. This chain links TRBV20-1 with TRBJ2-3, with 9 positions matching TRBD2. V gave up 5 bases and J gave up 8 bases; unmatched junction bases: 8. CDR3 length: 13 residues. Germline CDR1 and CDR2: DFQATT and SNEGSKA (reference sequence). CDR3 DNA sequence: TGCAGTGCTCTGACTAGCGGAGGTGTTACGCAGTATTTT. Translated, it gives CSALTSGGVTQYF.

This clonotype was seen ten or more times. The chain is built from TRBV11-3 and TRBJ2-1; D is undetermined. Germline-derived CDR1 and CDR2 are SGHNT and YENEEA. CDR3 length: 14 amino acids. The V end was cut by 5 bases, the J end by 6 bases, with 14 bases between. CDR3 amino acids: CASSASRLSNEQFF. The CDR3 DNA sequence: TGTGCCAGCAGCGCAAGTCGACTTTCCAATGAGCAGTTCTTC.

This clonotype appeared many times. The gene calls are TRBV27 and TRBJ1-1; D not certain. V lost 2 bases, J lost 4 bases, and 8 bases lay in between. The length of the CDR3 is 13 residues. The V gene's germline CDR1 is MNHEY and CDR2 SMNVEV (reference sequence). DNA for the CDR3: TGTGCCAGCAGTTTAAACCGGATCACTGAAGCTTTCTTT. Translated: CASSLNRITEAFF.

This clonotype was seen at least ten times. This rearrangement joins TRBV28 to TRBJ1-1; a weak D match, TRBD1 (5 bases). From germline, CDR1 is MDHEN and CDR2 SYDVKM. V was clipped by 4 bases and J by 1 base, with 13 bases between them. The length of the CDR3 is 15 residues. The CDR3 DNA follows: TGTGCCAGCAGTTGGGGGGGGATTCAGAACACTGAAGCTTTCTTT. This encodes CASSWGGIQNTEAFF. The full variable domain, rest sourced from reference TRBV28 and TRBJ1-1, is DVKVTQSSRYLVKRTGEKVFLECVQDMDHENMFWYRQDPGLGLRLIYFSYDVKMKEKGDIPEGYSVSREKKERFSLILESASTNQTSMYLCASSWGGIQNTEAFFGQGTRLTVV.

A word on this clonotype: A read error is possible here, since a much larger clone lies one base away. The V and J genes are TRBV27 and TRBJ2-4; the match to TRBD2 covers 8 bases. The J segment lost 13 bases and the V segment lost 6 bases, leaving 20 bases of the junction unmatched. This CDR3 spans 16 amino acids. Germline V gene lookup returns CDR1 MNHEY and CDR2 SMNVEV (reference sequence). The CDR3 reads CASSHSGRIAYNEQYF. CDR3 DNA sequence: TGTGCCAGCAGCCACAGCGGGAGAATAGCCTACAATGAGCAGTACTTC.

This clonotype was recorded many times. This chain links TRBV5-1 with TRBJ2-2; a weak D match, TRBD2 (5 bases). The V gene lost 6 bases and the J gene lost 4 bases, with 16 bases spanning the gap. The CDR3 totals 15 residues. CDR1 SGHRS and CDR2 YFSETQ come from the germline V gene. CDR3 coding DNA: TGCGCCAGCAACGAAGCGGAGTGGGGCACCGGGGAGCTGTTTTTT. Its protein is CASNEAEWGTGELFF.

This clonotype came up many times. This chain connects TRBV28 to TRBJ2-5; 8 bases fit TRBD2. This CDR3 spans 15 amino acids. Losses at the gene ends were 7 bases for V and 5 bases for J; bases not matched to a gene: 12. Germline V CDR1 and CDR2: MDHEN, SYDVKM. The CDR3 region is CASTPRREASETQYF. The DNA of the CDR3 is TGTGCCAGCACCCCCCGGCGGGAGGCCTCGGAGACCCAGTACTTC. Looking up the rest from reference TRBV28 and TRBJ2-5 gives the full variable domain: DVKVTQSSRYLVKRTGEKVFLECVQDMDHENMFWYRQDPGLGLRLIYFSYDVKMKEKGDIPEGYSVSREKKERFSLILESASTNQTSMYLCASTPRREASETQYFGPGTRLLVL.

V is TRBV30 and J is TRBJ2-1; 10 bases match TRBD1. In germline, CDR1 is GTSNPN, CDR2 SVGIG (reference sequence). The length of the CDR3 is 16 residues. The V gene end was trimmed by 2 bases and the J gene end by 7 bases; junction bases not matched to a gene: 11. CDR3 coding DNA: TGTGCCTGGAGTCTTGCCGGGACAGGGGTATTAAATGAGCAGTTCTTC. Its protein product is CAWSLAGTGVLNEQFF. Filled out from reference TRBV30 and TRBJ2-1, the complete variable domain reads SQTIHQWPATLVQPVGSPLSLECTVEGTSNPNLYWYRQAAGRGLQLLFYSVGIGQISSEVPQNLSASRPQDRQFILSSKKLLLSDSGFYLCAWSLAGTGVLNEQFFGPGTRLTVL.

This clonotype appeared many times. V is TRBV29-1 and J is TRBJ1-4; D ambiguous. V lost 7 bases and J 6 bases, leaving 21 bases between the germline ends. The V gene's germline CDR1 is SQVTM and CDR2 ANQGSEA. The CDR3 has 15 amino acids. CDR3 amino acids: CSARPAGQSHEKLFF. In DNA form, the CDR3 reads TGCAGCGCTAGACCCGCGGGCCAGTCTCATGAAAAACTGTTTTTT.

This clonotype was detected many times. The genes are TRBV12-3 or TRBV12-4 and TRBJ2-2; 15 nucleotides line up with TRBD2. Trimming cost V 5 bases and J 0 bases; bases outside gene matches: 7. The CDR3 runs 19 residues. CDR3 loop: CASSPEGLAGGSNTGELFF. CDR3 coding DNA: TGTGCCAGCAGTCCCGAGGGACTAGCGGGAGGATCGAACACCGGGGAGCTGTTTTTT.

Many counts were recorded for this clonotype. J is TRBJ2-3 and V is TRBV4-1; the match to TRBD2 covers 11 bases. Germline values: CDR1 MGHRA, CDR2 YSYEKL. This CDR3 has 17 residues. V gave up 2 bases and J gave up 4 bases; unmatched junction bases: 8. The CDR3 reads CASSQTDSGRAADTQYF. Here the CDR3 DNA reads TGCGCCAGCAGCCAAACGGATAGCGGGAGGGCCGCAGATACGCAGTATTTT.

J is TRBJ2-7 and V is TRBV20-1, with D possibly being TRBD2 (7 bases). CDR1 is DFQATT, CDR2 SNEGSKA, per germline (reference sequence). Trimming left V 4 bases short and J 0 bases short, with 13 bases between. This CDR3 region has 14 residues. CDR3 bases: TGCAGTGCTACCAAGGGGGGGGTCTCCTACGAGCAGTACTTC. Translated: CSATKGGVSYEQYF.

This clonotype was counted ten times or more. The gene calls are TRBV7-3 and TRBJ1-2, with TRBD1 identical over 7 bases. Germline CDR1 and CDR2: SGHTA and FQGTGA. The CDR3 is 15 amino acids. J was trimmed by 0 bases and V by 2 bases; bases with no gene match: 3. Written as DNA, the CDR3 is TGTGCCAGCAGCTTAGGGACAGCAGCTAACTATGGCTACACCTTC. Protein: CASSLGTAANYGYTF.

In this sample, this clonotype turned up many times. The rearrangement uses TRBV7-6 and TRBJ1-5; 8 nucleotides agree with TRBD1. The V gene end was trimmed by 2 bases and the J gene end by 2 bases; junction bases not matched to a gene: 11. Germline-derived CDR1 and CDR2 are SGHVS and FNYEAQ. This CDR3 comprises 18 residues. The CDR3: CASSLYPPDRGGNQPQHF. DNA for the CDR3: TGTGCCAGCAGCTTATATCCCCCCGACAGGGGAGGCAATCAGCCCCAGCATTTT.

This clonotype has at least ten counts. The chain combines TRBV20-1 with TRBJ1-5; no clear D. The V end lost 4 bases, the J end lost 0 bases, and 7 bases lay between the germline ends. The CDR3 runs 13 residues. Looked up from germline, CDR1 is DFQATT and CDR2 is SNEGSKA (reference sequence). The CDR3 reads CSATPYSNQPQHF. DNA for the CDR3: TGCAGTGCTACCCCGTATAGCAATCAGCCCCAGCATTTT.

The chain's CDR3 is CASSPSASSYEQYF. The CDR3 DNA is TGTGCCAGCTCACCCTCAGCGAGCTCCTACGAGCAGTACTTC. The V gene is TRBV18, the J gene TRBJ2-7; no reliable D call. Germline V gene data show CDR1 as KGHSH and CDR2 as LQKENI. The germline V and J ends were trimmed by 3 bases and 0 bases, with 9 bases remaining between them. The CDR3 is made up of 14 amino acids. The full variable domain, in which reference TRBV18 and TRBJ2-7 provide the parts outside the CDR3, is NAGVMQNPRHLVRRRGQEARLRCSPMKGHSHVYWYRQLPEEGLKFMVYLQKENIIDESGMPKERFSAEFPKEGPSILRIQQVVRGDSAAYFCASSPSASSYEQYFGPGTRLTVT.

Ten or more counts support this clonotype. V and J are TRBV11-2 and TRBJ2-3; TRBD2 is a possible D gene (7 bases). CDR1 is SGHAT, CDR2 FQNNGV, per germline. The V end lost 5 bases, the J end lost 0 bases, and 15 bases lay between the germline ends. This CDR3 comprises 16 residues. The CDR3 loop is CASSLRTAGSTDTQYF. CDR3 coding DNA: TGTGCCAGCAGCCTCCGGACAGCGGGGAGCACAGATACGCAGTATTTT.

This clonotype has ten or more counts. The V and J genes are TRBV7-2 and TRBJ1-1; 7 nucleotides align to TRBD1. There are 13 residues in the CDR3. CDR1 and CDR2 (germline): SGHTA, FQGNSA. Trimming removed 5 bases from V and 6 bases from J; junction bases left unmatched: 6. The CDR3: CASSPRQGPEAFF. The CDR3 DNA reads TGTGCCAGCAGCCCCCGACAGGGTCCTGAAGCTTTCTTT. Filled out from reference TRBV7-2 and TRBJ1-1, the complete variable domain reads GAGVSQSPSNKVTEKGKDVELRCDPISGHTALYWYRQSLGQGLEFLIYFQGNSAPDKSGLPSDRFSAERTGGSVSTLTIQRTQQEDSAVYLCASSPRQGPEAFFGQGTRLTVV.